This T cell receptor beta chain was captured by sequencing in a study of blood T cell repertoires in COVID-19. Study-wide context: The United States, Italy and Spain supplied acute and convalescent COVID-19 samples.

Trimming removed 2 bases from V and 7 bases from J; junction bases left unmatched: 7. The CDR3 is 15 residues long. Germline loops: CDR1 ENHRY, CDR2 SYGVKD. This table comes from immunoSEQ multiplex PCR, and its TCRdb copy is limited to in-frame clones, with some not included. Of some 170,000 clones listed, over 65% were seen once; the top ten hold 8% to 9.5%. The sequence was collected from a man aged 55 to 69 with acute or convalescent COVID-19. The chain couples TRBV10-3 to TRBJ1-5; 8 nucleotides align to TRBD1. Specimen: peripheral blood. The CDR3, as DNA: TGTGCCATCAGTGAGGCGACAGGGGTAGACCAGCCCCAGCATTTT. This codes for CAISEATGVDQPQHF.